These 25 T cell receptor beta chains originate from one sample sequenced in a study of blood T cell repertoires in COVID-19. Sequenced by immunoSEQ multiplex PCR; TCRdb stores in-frame clones only, minus some. The sample holds about 97,000 clones; around 92% are singletons and the top ten take roughly 4.5%. The sample taken for sequencing was peripheral blood. The receptors were sampled from a man aged 18 to 30 with acute or convalescent COVID-19.

This clone was detected only once. The chain links TRBV6-5 to TRBJ1-1; TRBD1 matches 8 bases. J lost 8 bases, V lost 1 base, and 12 bases had no gene match. Germline V gene sequence: CDR1 MNHEY, CDR2 SVGAGI. This CDR3 has 16 amino acids. The chain's CDR3 is CASSYLGQGLRKEAFF. For the CDR3, the DNA is TGTGCCAGCAGTTACTTAGGACAGGGTCTGAGGAAAGAAGCTTTCTTT.

V is TRBV9 and J is TRBJ1-1; a weak D match, TRBD1 (5 bases). V shed 3 bases and J shed 3 bases, with 12 bases lying between them. There are 14 residues in the CDR3. In germline, CDR1 is SGDLS, CDR2 YYNGEE. CDR3 sequence reads: CASSADGGDTEAFF. In nucleotides, the CDR3 is TGTGCCAGCAGCGCTGACGGGGGTGACACTGAAGCTTTCTTT.

The gene calls are TRBV19 and TRBJ2-7; 9 nucleotides line up with TRBD2. The CDR3 consists of 16 residues. CDR1 is LNHDA, CDR2 SQIVND, per germline (reference sequence). V shed 9 bases, J shed 3 bases, and the junction held 15 bases outside the gene matches. CDR3 in amino acids: CASRCGAGGSYYEQYF. In DNA form, the CDR3 reads TGTGCCAGCAGATGTGGAGCGGGAGGCTCTTACTACGAGCAGTACTTC.

V usage is TRBV12-5 and J usage is TRBJ1-3; D not certain. Germline V gene lookup returns CDR1 LGHNT and CDR2 FRNRAP. Trimming cost V 7 bases and J 9 bases, with 16 bases left between them. This CDR3 is 13 amino acids long. The CDR3 loop is CASATQRVSTIYF. CDR3 DNA sequence: TGTGCTAGTGCCACCCAGAGGGTGTCCACCATATATTTT.

The gene calls are TRBV7-2 and TRBJ1-1; D gene ambiguous. V lost 1 base and J lost 10, with 10 bases in between. Germline V gene data show CDR1 as SGHTA and CDR2 as FQGNSA. This CDR3 comprises 12 residues. In DNA form, the CDR3 reads TGTGCCAGCAGCTTAGGATATAACTCAGCTTTCTTT. This codes for CASSLGYNSAFF.

The chain combines TRBV19 with TRBJ1-1; 9 bases agree with TRBD1. J gave up 6 bases and V 3 bases, and 14 bases lay outside the gene matches. The CDR3 is made up of 17 amino acids. Looked up from germline, CDR1 is LNHDA and CDR2 is SQIVND (reference sequence). The CDR3, as DNA: TGTGCCAGTAGTATCTCCGCTTACAGGGGGCAATTCGCTGAAGCTTTCTTT. The encoded protein is CASSISAYRGQFAEAFF.

The rearrangement joins TRBV9 to TRBJ1-1; perhaps TRBD1 as D (5 bases). V was cut by 0 bases and J by 2 bases, with 14 bases left in between. The CDR3 consists of 16 residues. The germline CDR1 and CDR2 sequences are SGDLS and YYNGEE. The CDR3 DNA follows: TGTGCCAGCAGCGTAGTCCCGGGAGGGGTTAACACTGAAGCTTTCTTT. This codes for CASSVVPGGVNTEAFF.

The V call is TRBV19, the J call TRBJ2-3; 12 nucleotides align to TRBD2. Germline CDR1 and CDR2: LNHDA and SQIVND (reference sequence). The ends lost 4 bases at V and 5 bases at J; junction bases unmatched: 1. This CDR3 spans 14 amino acids. The CDR3 protein is CASSRGLAGDTQYF. The CDR3 region has the DNA TGTGCCAGTAGTAGGGGACTAGCGGGAGATACGCAGTATTTT. Together with reference TRBV19 and TRBJ2-3, the CDR3 gives the full variable domain: DGGITQSPKYLFRKEGQNVTLSCEQNLNHDAMYWYRQDPGQGLRLIYYSQIVNDFQKGDIAEGYSVSREKKESFPLTVTSAQKNPTAFYLCASSRGLAGDTQYFGPGTRLTVL.

The V and J genes are TRBV11-2 and TRBJ2-5, with TRBD2 matching over 7 bases. CDR1 is SGHAT, CDR2 FQNNGV, per germline. The junction had 16 bases not matched to a gene; V was cut back by 5 bases and J by 1 base. This CDR3 is built from 18 residues. Here the CDR3 DNA reads TGTGCCAGCAGCACACCCACTGCGGGGGAGGGGTTCCAAGAGACCCAGTACTTC. Translation gives CASSTPTAGEGFQETQYF. Drawing the rest from reference TRBV11-2 and TRBJ2-5, the complete variable domain is EAGVAQSPRYKIIEKRQSVAFWCNPISGHATLYWYQQILGQGPKLLIQFQNNGVVDDSQLPKDRFSAERLKGVDSTLKIQPAKLEDSAVYLCASSTPTAGEGFQETQYFGPGTRLLVL.

The chain combines TRBV20-1 with TRBJ2-1, with D tentatively TRBD1 (5 bases). Looked up from germline, CDR1 is DFQATT and CDR2 is SNEGSKA (reference sequence). Between the trimmed V and J ends, which lost 3 bases and 2 bases, there was a span of 14 bases. The CDR3 length is 15 residues. CDR3 protein: CSASKPGIAYNEQFF. Written as DNA, the CDR3 is TGCAGTGCTAGTAAACCAGGGATCGCCTACAATGAGCAGTTCTTC.

The chain uses TRBV5-1 and TRBJ1-5, with 11 bases aligning to TRBD1. This CDR3 contains 18 residues. V shed 4 bases, J shed 0 bases, and the junction held 9 bases outside the gene matches. Germline CDR1 is SGHRS and CDR2 is YFSETQ. The CDR3 here is CASSLAGTGGNSNQPQHF. The CDR3 region has the DNA TGCGCCAGCAGCCTCGCCGGGACAGGGGGTAATAGCAATCAGCCCCAGCATTTT. The complete variable domain, with remaining parts taken from reference TRBV5-1 and TRBJ1-5, reads KAGVTQTPRYLIKTRGQQVTLSCSPISGHRSVSWYQQTPGQGLQFLFEYFSETQRNKGNFPGRFSGRQFSNSRSEMNVSTLELGDSALYLCASSLAGTGGNSNQPQHFGDGTRLSIL.

This clone was observed a single time. This chain connects TRBV9 to TRBJ2-7; D might be TRBD2 (6 bases). V was trimmed by 0 bases and J by 0 bases, leaving 10 bases between them. This CDR3 contains 15 residues. Germline V lookup: CDR1 SGDLS, CDR2 YYNGEE. CDR3 DNA: TGTGCCAGCAGCGTAGAATTAGCGGACTCCTACGAGCAGTACTTC. It yields the protein CASSVELADSYEQYF.

This chain's CDR3 is CATSRDGQSPEQYF. Written as DNA, the CDR3 is TGTGCCACCAGCAGAGATGGCCAGTCACCCGAGCAGTACTTC. V gene TRBV15 combines with J gene TRBJ2-7, with unresolved D. V was cut by 0 bases and J by 6 bases, with 12 bases left in between. Per the germline V gene, CDR1 is LNHNV and CDR2 is YYDKDF (reference sequence). The CDR3 is 14 amino acids.

J is TRBJ1-2 and V is TRBV7-6; 7 nucleotides match TRBD1. V lost 2 bases, J lost 3 bases, and 15 bases stayed unmatched. CDR1 SGHVS and CDR2 FNYEAQ come from the germline V gene. CDR3 length equals 18 residues. The CDR3 protein is CASSLSSTGAPRHYGYTF. CDR3 nucleotides: TGTGCCAGCAGCTTAAGCTCCACAGGGGCCCCGAGGCACTATGGCTACACCTTC.

The J gene is TRBJ2-7, the V gene TRBV5-1; D is perhaps TRBD2 (5 bases). Per the germline V gene, CDR1 is SGHRS and CDR2 is YFSETQ. This CDR3 is 14 amino acids long. Trimming stripped 2 bases from V and 5 bases from J, with 14 bases between. For the CDR3, the DNA is TGCGCCAGCAGCTTTTGGGGAGACGAGGACGAGCAGTACTTC. As protein: CASSFWGDEDEQYF. The entire variable domain, with the rest obtained from reference TRBV5-1 and TRBJ2-7, is as follows: KAGVTQTPRYLIKTRGQQVTLSCSPISGHRSVSWYQQTPGQGLQFLFEYFSETQRNKGNFPGRFSGRQFSNSRSEMNVSTLELGDSALYLCASSFWGDEDEQYFGPGTRLTVT.

CDR3: CASSLRGSQTGYNYGYTF. CDR3 sequence (DNA): TGTGCCAGCAGCTTGAGGGGCTCACAAACAGGGTATAACTATGGCTACACCTTC. This sequence joins TRBV5-8 and TRBJ1-2; perhaps TRBD1 as D (6 bases). CDR1 and CDR2 (germline): SGHTS, YDEGEE. The V end was cut by 1 base, the J end by 1 base, with 20 bases between. The CDR3 consists of 18 residues.

V and J are TRBV5-1 and TRBJ2-1; TRBD2 matches 8 bases. V gave up 0 bases and J gave up 7 bases; unmatched junction bases: 3. This CDR3 comprises 14 residues. The germline V gene has CDR1 SGHRS and CDR2 YFSETQ. Here the CDR3 reads CASSLGTSRNEQFF. The CDR3 DNA reads TGCGCCAGCAGCTTGGGGACTAGCAGGAATGAGCAGTTCTTC.

The CDR3 DNA follows: TGCGCCAGCAGTGATCCTAGCGGGAGTTTTATAGATACGCAGTATTTT. It codes for CASSDPSGSFIDTQYF. V usage is TRBV10-1 and J usage is TRBJ2-3; TRBD2 aligns across 10 bases. The CDR3 has 16 amino acids. Germline assignment: CDR1 WNHNN and CDR2 SYGVQD (reference sequence). V was pared by 3 bases and J by 5 bases, with 8 bases of the junction left unmatched.

V gene TRBV9 combines with J gene TRBJ1-6; tentatively, D is TRBD1 (5 bases). Per germline, CDR1 SGDLS and CDR2 YYNGEE. This CDR3 contains 15 residues. V lost 7 bases and J lost 6, with 17 bases in between. CDR3 region: CASGRRNGGNSPLHF. In nucleotides, the CDR3 is TGTGCCAGCGGAAGACGGAACGGGGGTAATTCACCCCTCCACTTT. Variable domain in full (rest from reference TRBV9 and TRBJ1-6): DSGVTQTPKHLITATGQRVTLRCSPRSGDLSVYWYQQSLDQGLQFLIQYYNGEERAKGNILERFSAQQFPDLHSELNLSSLELGDSALYFCASGRRNGGNSPLHFGNGTRLTVT.

The rearrangement joins TRBV7-9 to TRBJ2-3, with 8 bases fitting TRBD2. CDR3 length equals 17 residues. The germline CDR1 and CDR2 sequences are SEHNR and FQNEAQ (reference sequence). V lost 5 bases, J lost 2 bases, and 12 bases stayed unmatched. The CDR3 DNA sequence: TGTGCCAGCAGCACCCCTCGGGGGACTAGTATCACAGATACGCAGTATTTT. It translates to CASSTPRGTSITDTQYF.

This clone has only a few counts. V is TRBV2 and J is TRBJ2-7; D gene ambiguous. The CDR3 is 17 amino acids. Germline loops: CDR1 SNHLY, CDR2 FYNNEI. With 8 bases removed from V and 0 bases from J, the gap between germline ends came to 23 bases. In DNA, the CDR3 is TGTGCCAGCTATTCCGTGGCAGAACACCGACTCTCCTACGAGCAGTACTTC. This translates into CASYSVAEHRLSYEQYF.

V is TRBV27 and J is TRBJ1-6; TRBD1 matches 9 bases. Trimming took 5 bases from V and 6 from J; bases not matched to a gene: 5. CDR3 length: 15 amino acids. Germline V gene data show CDR1 as MNHEY and CDR2 as SMNVEV (reference sequence). The CDR3 sequence is CASSLDRGSNSPLHF. Here the CDR3 DNA reads TGTGCCAGCAGTCTAGACAGGGGGAGTAATTCACCCCTCCACTTT.

The chain uses TRBV5-1 and TRBJ2-3; weak D call: TRBD1 (6 bases). Trimming removed 0 bases from V and 2 bases from J, with 7 bases in between. In germline, CDR1 is SGHRS, CDR2 YFSETQ. CDR3 length equals 14 residues. The CDR3 DNA reads as TGCGCCAGCAGCTTGGACAGGGACACAGATACGCAGTATTTT. It encodes CASSLDRDTDTQYF.

The CDR3, as DNA: TGTGCCAGCAGGACGGGGGGCGCAGAGACCCAGTACTTC. Its translation: CASRTGGAETQYF. The V and J genes are TRBV3-1 (or the pseudogene TRBV3-2) and TRBJ2-5; D may be TRBD2 (7 bases). V lost 6 bases to trimming and J lost 4 bases, with 12 bases between them. Germline V gives CDR1 LGHDT, CDR2 YNNKEL (reference sequence). The length of the CDR3 is 13 residues.

The chain combines TRBV4-1 with TRBJ2-7; D perhaps matches TRBD2 (5 bases). In germline, CDR1 is MGHRA, CDR2 YSYEKL. V lost 0 bases to trimming and J lost 4 bases, with 13 bases between them. The CDR3 consists of 15 residues. The CDR3 nucleotides read TGCGCCAGCAGCCAAGATCGATCCCCGGGATACGAGCAGTACTTC. It translates to CASSQDRSPGYEQYF.